The 23 T cell receptor beta chains listed next were all sequenced from one sample in a study of T cell repertoires in cytomegalovirus infection. TCRdb processed the reads anew with MiXCR; each CDR3 protein has one entry. The sample records 380,000 or so distinct CDR3 sequences, just under 35% being singletons. The antigens for these receptors are not known. Source: cultured PBMCs, taken from culture after CMV antigen stimulation. The source is a human donor in good health (CMV status not recorded). Some clones in this sample may be carry-over from other donors' samples.

V is TRBV6-5 and J is TRBJ1-5; D is unclear. The CDR3 has 16 amino acids. Trimming stripped 4 bases from V and 3 bases from J, with 16 bases between. Germline-derived CDR1 and CDR2 are MNHEY and SVGAGI. The CDR3 loop is CASSSGPSPHNQPQHF. CDR3 DNA sequence: TGTGCCAGCAGTTCCGGACCGTCGCCGCACAATCAGCCCCAGCATTTT.

V is TRBV19 and J is TRBJ1-6; 7 nucleotides align to TRBD1. V trimming: 9 bases; J trimming: 1 base; junction bases outside the gene matches: 6. CDR1 is LNHDA and CDR2 is SQIVND in the germline V gene (reference sequence). This CDR3 is 15 amino acids long. CDR3 region: CASRPTGSYNSPLHF. The CDR3 coding sequence is TGTGCCAGCAGACCGACAGGGTCCTATAATTCACCCCTCCACTTT.

This clonotype was seen only a few times. The gene calls are TRBV19 and TRBJ2-1; D may correspond to TRBD1 or TRBD2 (5 bases each). The V and J ends lost 6 bases and 7 bases respectively, with 19 bases between them. Germline-derived CDR1 and CDR2 are LNHDA and SQIVND (reference sequence). The CDR3 runs to 15 residues. In nucleotides, the CDR3 is TGTGCCAGTAGGGGGTTCGGGACGGTCCTTAATGAGCAGTTCTTC. This encodes CASRGFGTVLNEQFF. Together with reference TRBV19 and TRBJ2-1, the CDR3 gives the full variable domain: DGGITQSPKYLFRKEGQNVTLSCEQNLNHDAMYWYRQDPGQGLRLIYYSQIVNDFQKGDIAEGYSVSREKKESFPLTVTSAQKNPTAFYLCASRGFGTVLNEQFFGPGTRLTVL.

A few counts support this clonotype. The chain links TRBV7-8 to TRBJ2-7; 9 bases are a match to TRBD2. V shed 3 bases, J shed 3 bases, and the junction held 3 bases outside the gene matches. CDR3 length: 14 residues. Germline lookup yields CDR1 SGHVS and CDR2 FQNEAQ. The DNA for the CDR3 is TGTGCCAGCAGCTTTGGCGGGAGGGTCTACGAGCAGTACTTC. It yields the protein CASSFGGRVYEQYF.

The chain joins TRBV11-3 to TRBJ1-2; 7 bases are shared with TRBD1. This CDR3 is 13 amino acids long. In germline, CDR1 is SGHNT, CDR2 YENEEA. After removal of 5 bases from V and 3 bases from J, the junction contained 3 bases not matched to a gene. In DNA form, the CDR3 reads TGTGCCAGCAGCCTCGGGACAGACTATGGCTACACCTTC. This translates into CASSLGTDYGYTF.

This clonotype was detected only a few times. The chain uses TRBV19 and TRBJ1-5; D gene ambiguous. The germline CDR1 and CDR2 sequences are LNHDA and SQIVND (reference sequence). This CDR3 is built from 13 residues. The V end was cut by 1 base, the J end by 4 bases, with 5 bases between. The CDR3 DNA reads as TGTGCCAGTAGTATAGCCTTAAATCAGCCCCAGCATTTT. Protein product: CASSIALNQPQHF.

The chain joins TRBV7-2 to TRBJ2-4; a possible D gene is TRBD2 (6 bases). The CDR3 totals 14 residues. V lost 5 bases to trimming and J lost 6 bases, with 14 bases between them. Germline V CDR1 and CDR2: SGHTA, FQGNSA. CDR3 loop: CASSPGRLGNIQYF. CDR3 sequence (DNA): TGTGCCAGCAGCCCAGGGAGGCTGGGAAACATTCAGTACTTC. Full variable domain (outside the CDR3, taken from reference TRBV7-2 and TRBJ2-4): GAGVSQSPSNKVTEKGKDVELRCDPISGHTALYWYRQSLGQGLEFLIYFQGNSAPDKSGLPSDRFSAERTGGSVSTLTIQRTQQEDSAVYLCASSPGRLGNIQYFGAGTRLSVL.

The chain employs TRBV27 and TRBJ2-5; TRBD1 or TRBD2 may be the D gene (5 bases each). The CDR3 contains 17 residues. CDR1 and CDR2 (germline): MNHEY, SMNVEV (reference sequence). The germline V and J ends were trimmed by 6 bases and 5 bases, with 25 bases remaining between them. The CDR3 protein is CASSSPAGWGSRETQYF. CDR3 bases: TGTGCCAGCAGCTCCCCGGCCGGGTGGGGGTCCAGGGAGACCCAGTACTTC.

This clonotype was seen more than once but under ten times. V gene TRBV29-1 combines with J gene TRBJ2-3; TRBD2 aligns across 11 bases. Trimming at V came to 6 bases and at J to 3 bases, leaving 8 bases not matched to a gene. This CDR3 spans 15 amino acids. Germline V gives CDR1 SQVTM, CDR2 ANQGSEA. CDR3 coding DNA: TGCAGCGTGATATTACTAGCGGGAGTGACAGATACGCAGTATTTT. Protein sequence: CSVILLAGVTDTQYF.

This clonotype was observed a handful of times. The V gene is TRBV6-1, the J gene TRBJ1-1, with D tentatively TRBD1 (6 bases). Trimming pared 2 bases from V and 4 bases from J, leaving 14 bases between. Per the germline V gene, CDR1 is MNHNS and CDR2 is SASEGT. This CDR3 comprises 15 residues. The CDR3 here is CASSEFPRGGTEAFF. The CDR3, as DNA: TGTGCCAGCAGTGAATTTCCTAGGGGGGGCACTGAAGCTTTCTTT.

In its sample, this clonotype was seen a few times. The chain links TRBV28 to TRBJ1-4; 7 bases map to TRBD1. Germline CDR1 and CDR2: MDHEN and SYDVKM. V lost 7 bases to trimming and J lost 3 bases; unmatched junction nucleotides: 14. The CDR3 extends over 17 amino acids. The DNA for the CDR3 is TGTGCCAGCAATCCTGAACAGGGGCCCACTTCTAATGAAAAACTGTTTTTT. Protein product: CASNPEQGPTSNEKLFF.

The genes are TRBV7-2 and TRBJ2-5, with a tentative D call TRBD2 (6 bases). Germline V gene lookup returns CDR1 SGHTA and CDR2 FQGNSA. CDR3 length equals 17 residues. Trimming left V 2 bases short and J 5 bases short, with 21 bases between. CDR3 loop: CASSLSPGSAGYETQYF. The DNA for the CDR3 is TGTGCCAGCAGCTTATCCCCAGGGAGTGCGGGATACGAGACCCAGTACTTC.

The rearrangement uses TRBV5-5 and TRBJ2-6; unclear D gene. The V gene lost 1 base and the J gene lost 0 bases, with 11 bases spanning the gap. Germline assignment: CDR1 SGHKS and CDR2 YYEKEE (reference sequence). The length of the CDR3 is 17 residues. CDR3 coding DNA: TGTGCCAGCAGCTTGCTCCTTGCTGTCTCTGGGGCCAACGTCCTGACTTTC. Translated: CASSLLLAVSGANVLTF.

This rearrangement joins TRBV20-1 to TRBJ1-4; the D is unclear. The V end was cut by 0 bases, the J end by 10 bases, with 6 bases between. The CDR3 totals 11 residues. Germline V gives CDR1 DFQATT, CDR2 SNEGSKA (reference sequence). The CDR3 reads CSARDQRKLFF. CDR3 DNA: TGCAGTGCTAGAGATCAGCGAAAACTGTTTTTT.

The V gene is TRBV5-1, the J gene TRBJ2-1, with TRBD1 matching over 12 bases. From germline, CDR1 is SGHRS and CDR2 YFSETQ. There are 15 residues in the CDR3. V trimming: 6 bases; J trimming: 5 bases; junction bases outside the gene matches: 6. In DNA form, the CDR3 reads TGCGCCAGCACCCGGGACAGGGGGCGGGACAATGAGCAGTTCTTC. Amino acids: CASTRDRGRDNEQFF.

This clonotype was seen only a few times. V usage is TRBV7-9 and J usage is TRBJ1-6, with D hard to call. CDR1 and CDR2 from the germline V gene are SEHNR and FQNEAQ (reference sequence). The CDR3 runs 15 residues. The V gene lost 5 bases and the J gene lost 0 bases, with 8 bases spanning the gap. The CDR3 protein is CASSPMSSYNSPLHF. The DNA of the CDR3 is TGTGCCAGCAGCCCAATGAGCTCCTATAATTCACCCCTCCACTTT.

This clonotype showed up many times. This chain uses TRBV11-3 with TRBJ2-3; D gene uncertain. V gave up 2 bases and J gave up 0 bases, with 18 bases separating them. Per germline, CDR1 SGHNT and CDR2 YENEEA. This CDR3 contains 18 residues. As DNA, the CDR3 is TGTGCCAGCAGCTTATACCGGCAGATTCTTACTAGCACAGATACGCAGTATTTT. Amino acids: CASSLYRQILTSTDTQYF.

This clonotype was found a few times. The V call is TRBV24-1, the J call TRBJ2-1; 14 nucleotides align to TRBD2. Germline V lookup: CDR1 KGHDR, CDR2 SFDVKD. Trimming at V came to 1 base and at J to 6 bases, leaving 1 base not matched to a gene. This CDR3 has 16 amino acids. The CDR3 sequence is CATSDFGTSGSNEQFF. The CDR3 DNA follows: TGTGCCACCAGTGATTTCGGGACTAGCGGGAGCAATGAGCAGTTCTTC.

The gene calls are TRBV7-6 and TRBJ1-2, with D tentatively TRBD1 (6 bases). Germline values: CDR1 SGHVS, CDR2 FNYEAQ. There are 15 residues in the CDR3. The germline V and J ends were trimmed by 0 bases and 4 bases, with 12 bases remaining between them. The CDR3 here is CASSLAAGASYGYTF. CDR3 in DNA: TGTGCCAGCAGCTTAGCGGCAGGGGCCTCCTATGGCTACACCTTC.

This clonotype was counted a few times. The chain links TRBV7-2 to TRBJ2-4, with 10 bases lining up with TRBD2. This CDR3 region has 16 residues. The V and J ends lost 2 bases and 5 bases, in that order; junction bases with no gene match: 6. Germline-derived CDR1 and CDR2 are SGHTA and FQGNSA. The CDR3: CASSLKAGGTQNIQYF. CDR3 DNA: TGTGCCAGCAGCTTAAAAGCGGGAGGGACCCAAAACATTCAGTACTTC. The entire variable domain, with the rest obtained from reference TRBV7-2 and TRBJ2-4, is as follows: GAGVSQSPSNKVTEKGKDVELRCDPISGHTALYWYRQSLGQGLEFLIYFQGNSAPDKSGLPSDRFSAERTGGSVSTLTIQRTQQEDSAVYLCASSLKAGGTQNIQYFGAGTRLSVL.

The chain uses TRBV6-6 and TRBJ2-7; unclear D gene. CDR1 and CDR2 (germline): MNHNY, SVGAGI (reference sequence). Deletions cut 5 bases from V and 2 bases from J, with 13 bases between. The CDR3 runs to 14 residues. The CDR3 bases are TGTGCCAGCAGTCGCAGTTCGACCGCCTACGAGCAGTACTTC. Translated: CASSRSSTAYEQYF.

This clonotype was found a few times. J is TRBJ1-4 and V is TRBV7-2; D unclear. The V end was cut by 3 bases, the J end by 4 bases, with 9 bases between. This CDR3 comprises 14 residues. Germline V CDR1 and CDR2: SGHTA, FQGNSA. CDR3 amino acids: CASSFGLNNEKLFF. CDR3 bases: TGTGCCAGCAGCTTCGGGCTGAATAATGAAAAACTGTTTTTT.

The gene calls are TRBV7-2 and TRBJ2-7; TRBD2 matches 9 bases. With 1 base clipped from V and 6 bases from J, the junction kept 4 bases outside the gene matches. Germline CDR1 reads SGHTA; CDR2 reads FQGNSA. This CDR3 has 14 amino acids. Written as DNA, the CDR3 is TGTGCCAGCAGCTTAGTTAGCGGGAGTACCGAGCAGTACTTC. Protein: CASSLVSGSTEQYF.